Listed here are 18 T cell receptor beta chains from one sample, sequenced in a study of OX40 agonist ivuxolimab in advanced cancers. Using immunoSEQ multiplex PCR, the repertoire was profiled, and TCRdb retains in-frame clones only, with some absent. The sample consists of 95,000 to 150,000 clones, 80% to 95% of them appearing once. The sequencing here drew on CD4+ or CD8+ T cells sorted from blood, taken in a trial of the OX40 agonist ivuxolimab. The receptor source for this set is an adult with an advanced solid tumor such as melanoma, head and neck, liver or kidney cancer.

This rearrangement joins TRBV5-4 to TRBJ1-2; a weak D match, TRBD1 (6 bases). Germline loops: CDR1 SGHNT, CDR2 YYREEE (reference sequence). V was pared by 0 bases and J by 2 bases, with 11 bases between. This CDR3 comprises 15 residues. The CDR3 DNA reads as TGTGCCAGCAGCTTGGATCAGGGGATCAACTATGGCTACACCTTC. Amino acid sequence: CASSLDQGINYGYTF.

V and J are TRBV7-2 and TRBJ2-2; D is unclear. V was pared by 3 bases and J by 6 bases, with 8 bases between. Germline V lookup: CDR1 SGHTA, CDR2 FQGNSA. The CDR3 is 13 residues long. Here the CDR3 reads CASSFWRSGELFF. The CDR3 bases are TGTGCCAGCAGCTTTTGGAGATCCGGGGAGCTGTTTTTT.

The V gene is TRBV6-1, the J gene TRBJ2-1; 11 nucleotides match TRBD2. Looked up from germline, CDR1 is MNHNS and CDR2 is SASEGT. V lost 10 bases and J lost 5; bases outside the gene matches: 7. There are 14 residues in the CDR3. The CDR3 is CANSLAGGDNEQFF. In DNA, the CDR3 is TGTGCCAATTCGCTAGCGGGGGGTGACAATGAGCAGTTCTTC.

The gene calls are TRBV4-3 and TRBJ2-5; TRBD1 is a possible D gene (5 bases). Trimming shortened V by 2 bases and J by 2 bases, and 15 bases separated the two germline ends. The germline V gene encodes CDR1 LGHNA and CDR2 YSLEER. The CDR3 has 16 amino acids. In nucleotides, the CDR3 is TGCGCCAGCAGCCAACACAACGCAAGGGGACAAGAGACCCAGTACTTC. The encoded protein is CASSQHNARGQETQYF.

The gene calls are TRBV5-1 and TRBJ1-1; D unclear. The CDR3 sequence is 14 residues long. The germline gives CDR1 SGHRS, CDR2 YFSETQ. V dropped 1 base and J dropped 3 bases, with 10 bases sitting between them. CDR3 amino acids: CASSLTSWDTEAFF. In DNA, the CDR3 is TGCGCCAGCAGCTTGACAAGCTGGGACACTGAAGCTTTCTTT.

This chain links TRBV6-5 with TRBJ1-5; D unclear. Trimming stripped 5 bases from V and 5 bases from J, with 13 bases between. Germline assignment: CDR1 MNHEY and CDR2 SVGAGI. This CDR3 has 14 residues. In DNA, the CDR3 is TGTGCCAGCAGTCTGACGGGAGGGCATCAGCCCCAGCATTTT. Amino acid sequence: CASSLTGGHQPQHF.

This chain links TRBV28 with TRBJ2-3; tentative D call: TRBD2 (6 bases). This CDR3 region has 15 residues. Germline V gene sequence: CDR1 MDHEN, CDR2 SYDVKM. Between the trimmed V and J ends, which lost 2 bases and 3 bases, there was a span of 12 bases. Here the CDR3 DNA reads TGTGCCAGCAGTTTAGGTGGGGCGGGAACAGATACGCAGTATTTT. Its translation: CASSLGGAGTDTQYF. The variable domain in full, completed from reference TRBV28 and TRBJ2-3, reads DVKVTQSSRYLVKRTGEKVFLECVQDMDHENMFWYRQDPGLGLRLIYFSYDVKMKEKGDIPEGYSVSREKKERFSLILESASTNQTSMYLCASSLGGAGTDTQYFGPGTRLTVL.

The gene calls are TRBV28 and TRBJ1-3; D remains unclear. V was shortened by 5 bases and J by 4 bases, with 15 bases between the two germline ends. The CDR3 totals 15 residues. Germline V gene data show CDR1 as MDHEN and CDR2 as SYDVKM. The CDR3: CASSPPRTHGNTIYF. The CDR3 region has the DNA TGTGCCAGCAGTCCCCCGAGGACGCACGGAAACACCATATATTTT.

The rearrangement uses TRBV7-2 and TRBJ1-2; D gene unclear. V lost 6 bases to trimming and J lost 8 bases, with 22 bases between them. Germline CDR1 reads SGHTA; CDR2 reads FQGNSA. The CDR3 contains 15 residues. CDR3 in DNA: TGTGCCAGCAGTCATCGCGCGGACCTATCAAGGGGCTACACCTTC. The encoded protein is CASSHRADLSRGYTF.

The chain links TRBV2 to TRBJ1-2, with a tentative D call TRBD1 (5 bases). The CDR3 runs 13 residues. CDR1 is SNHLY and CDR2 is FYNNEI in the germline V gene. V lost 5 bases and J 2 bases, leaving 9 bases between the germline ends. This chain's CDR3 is CASSPEGNYGYTF. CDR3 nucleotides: TGTGCCAGCAGTCCGGAGGGGAACTATGGCTACACCTTC.

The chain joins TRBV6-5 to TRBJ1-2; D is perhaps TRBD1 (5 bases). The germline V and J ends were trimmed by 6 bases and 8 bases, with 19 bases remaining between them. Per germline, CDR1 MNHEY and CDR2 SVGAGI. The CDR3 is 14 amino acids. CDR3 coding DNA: TGTGCCAGCAGCCGTGACAGAGATTGGGGCGGCTACACCTTC. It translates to CASSRDRDWGGYTF.

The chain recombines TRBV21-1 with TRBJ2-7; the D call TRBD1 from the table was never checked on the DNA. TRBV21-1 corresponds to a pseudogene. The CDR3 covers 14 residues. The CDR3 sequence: CASSSGDRGHEQYF. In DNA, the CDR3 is TGTGCCAGCAGCTCCGGGGACAGGGGCCACGAGCAGTACTTC.

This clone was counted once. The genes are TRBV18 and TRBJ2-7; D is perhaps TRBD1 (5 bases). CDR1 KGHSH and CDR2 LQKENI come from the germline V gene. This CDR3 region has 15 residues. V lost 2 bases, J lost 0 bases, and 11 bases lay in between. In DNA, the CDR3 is TGTGCCAGCTCACCAGTTTTGGGGCTCTCCTACGAGCAGTACTTC. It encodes CASSPVLGLSYEQYF. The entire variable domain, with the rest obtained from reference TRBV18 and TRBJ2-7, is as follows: NAGVMQNPRHLVRRRGQEARLRCSPMKGHSHVYWYRQLPEEGLKFMVYLQKENIIDESGMPKERFSAEFPKEGPSILRIQQVVRGDSAAYFCASSPVLGLSYEQYFGPGTRLTVT.

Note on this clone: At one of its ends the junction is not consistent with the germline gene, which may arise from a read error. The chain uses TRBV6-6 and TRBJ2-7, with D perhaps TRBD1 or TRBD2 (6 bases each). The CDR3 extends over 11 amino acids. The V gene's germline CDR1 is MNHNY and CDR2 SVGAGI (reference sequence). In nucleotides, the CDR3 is TGTGCCAGCAGTAACGGTGGGGGGCACGGCTTC. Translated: CASSNGGGHGF.

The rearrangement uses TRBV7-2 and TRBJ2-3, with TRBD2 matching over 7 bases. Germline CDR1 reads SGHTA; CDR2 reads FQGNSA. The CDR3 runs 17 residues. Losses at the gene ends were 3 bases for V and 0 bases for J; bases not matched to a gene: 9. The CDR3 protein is CASSLGGGGRSTDTQYF. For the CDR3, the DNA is TGTGCCAGCAGCTTGGGTGGCGGCGGGAGAAGCACAGATACGCAGTATTTT.

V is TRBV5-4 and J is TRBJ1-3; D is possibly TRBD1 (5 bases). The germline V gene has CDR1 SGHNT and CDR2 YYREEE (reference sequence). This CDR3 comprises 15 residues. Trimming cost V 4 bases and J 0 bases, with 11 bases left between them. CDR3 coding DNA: TGTGCCAGCAGCAAGCAGGGACTCTCTGGAAACACCATATATTTT. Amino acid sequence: CASSKQGLSGNTIYF.

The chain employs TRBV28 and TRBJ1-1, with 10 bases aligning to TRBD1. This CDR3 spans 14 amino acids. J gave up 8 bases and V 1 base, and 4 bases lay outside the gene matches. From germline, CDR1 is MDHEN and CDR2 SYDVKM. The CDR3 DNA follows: TGTGCCAGCAGTTTATATCGACAGGGGGCGGAAGCTTTCTTT. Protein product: CASSLYRQGAEAFF.

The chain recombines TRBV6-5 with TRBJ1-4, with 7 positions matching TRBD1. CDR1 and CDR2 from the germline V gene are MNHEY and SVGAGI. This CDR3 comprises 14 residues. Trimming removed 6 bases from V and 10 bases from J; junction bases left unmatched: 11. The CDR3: CASSPGGDSSKLFF. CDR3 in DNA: TGTGCCAGCAGCCCCGGGGGGGACAGCTCAAAACTGTTTTTT.